Here is one TCR beta chain with its context. This clonotype was counted at least ten times. Its target antigen remains unknown. No quality values exist for individual bases; no much larger clone is one base distant. The source of the sample is a study of human T cells and chemical hapten exposure (dated by TCRdb to the early 2020s). With regard to the full study: For sensitization, 2% DPC in acetone was applied to an approximately 2 cm by approximately 2 cm area of upper inner arm skin. Patients additionally received weekly therapeutic DPC doses to the scalp throughout the roughly 23-week study period. Patch testing was done on the upper back using Finn chambers containing 0.01% DPC, and results were scored after 6 days according to International Contact Dermatitis Research Group standards. The patient cohort, mostly female, included alopecia areata with under or over 50% scalp involvement, alopecia totalis and alopecia universalis. Libraries were combined into a pool for sequencing, and differences in TCR yield between samples came mainly from small differences in library volumes within the pool. In alopecia patients, the study followed how the peripheral blood TCR repertoire changed in vivo over primary and secondary sensitization to diphenylcyclopropenone (DPC), a hapten. Blood samples were taken from patients before sensitization (week 0) and at 2, 6 and about 24 weeks after DPC sensitization. Twenty-nine alopecia patients provided blood for TCR sequencing at one to four time points (pre-sensitization, 2, 6 and 24 weeks). The full study reports these points: Because every patient had alopecia, a presumed autoimmune disease, the patients' immune response might differ from that of healthy individuals. Repeated subsampling changed both the strength of the expansion versus patch-test correlation and the threshold at which that correlation became significant. Significantly more large CDR3 similarity clusters were formed by expanded TCRs than by pre-sensitization or healthy control sets, consistent with antigen-driven responses. DPC sensitization did not change the number of TCRs with a frequency above 1 in 1000, and there was no evidence of changes in global repertoire structure. Patch test score correlated positively with the number of PT1 expanded TCRs, reaching significance at thresholds 8, 16 and 32 but not at 4.

The time point label for this specimen denotes: patch test 3, about 24 weeks after DPC sensitization. The treatment or condition label for this specimen denotes: therapeutic diphenylcyclopropenone sensitization with weekly scalp DPC. At each patch-test visit, blood was drawn before the patch test was applied. Patients were eligible if aged 18 to 70, diagnosed with alopecia and judged suitable for DPC therapy, and pregnant patients were excluded. Total RNA was extracted from unfractionated whole blood collected in Tempus Blood RNA tubes. Library preparation was by RACE. The instrument was a NextSeq 500. During library preparation, unique molecular identifiers were attached to individual cDNA molecules so that TCRs could be counted in a quantitative, reproducible way. Both TCR alpha and TCR beta chains were sequenced from each blood RNA sample. Per the source publication's procedure: The median number of TCRs per sample was 95,638, ranging from about 23,224 to 690,600. V, J and CDR3 annotation of the TCR reads was carried out using the Decombinator software suite. For PS versus PT1 abundance plots, all samples were subsampled to the same number of TCRs (28,000). Expanded TCRs were defined as absent before sensitization and observed at least eight times at the 2-week time point. The public reads were reprocessed in TCRdb via fastp at Q25 and MiXCR, keeping in-frame beta chains. Here each entry gathers all rows of one CDR3 protein and keeps the most common genes and DNA. The V and J calls here are based on TCRdb, not the publication. The sample has 55,000 to 75,000 distinct CDR3 sequences on record, 9.5% to 15% of them singletons. In total, the top ten clones hold 2.4% of the sample.

From a lookup of the germline V gene (reference sequence), CDR1 and CDR2 are SEHNR and FQNEAQ. From V the trimming removes 3 bases and from J it removes 3 bases, while the gene matches leave 17 bases of the junction unaccounted for. The CDR3 has 19 amino acids, counting the end cysteine and phenylalanine. Just the 57-base CDR3 DNA is kept, in frame starting at base 1. This chain joins TRBV7-9 to TRBJ2-5, and TRBD2 matches 9 of the central bases. The clonotype comes from a man aged 25 to 40 with alopecia areata. Some clones in this sample may be carry-over from other donors' samples. The input for sequencing was whole blood, taken in connection with sensitization to the hapten diphenylcyclopropenone (DPC). This receptor has the CDR3 CASSFPRGSAGGFEETQYF. The sequenced DNA: TGTGCCAGCAGCTTCCCCCGGGGATCGGCGGGGGGGTTCGAAGAGACCCAGTACTTC.